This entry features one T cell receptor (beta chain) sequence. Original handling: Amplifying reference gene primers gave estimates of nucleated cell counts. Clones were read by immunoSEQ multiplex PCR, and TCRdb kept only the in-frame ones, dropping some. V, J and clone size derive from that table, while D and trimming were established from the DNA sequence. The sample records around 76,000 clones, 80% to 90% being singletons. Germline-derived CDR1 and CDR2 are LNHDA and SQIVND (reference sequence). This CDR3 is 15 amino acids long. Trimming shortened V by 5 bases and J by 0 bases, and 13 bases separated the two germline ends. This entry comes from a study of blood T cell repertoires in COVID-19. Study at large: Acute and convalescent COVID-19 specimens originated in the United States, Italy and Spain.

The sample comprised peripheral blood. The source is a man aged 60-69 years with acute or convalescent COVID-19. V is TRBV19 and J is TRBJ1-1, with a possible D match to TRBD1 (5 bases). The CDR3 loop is CASSPRTDMNTEAFF. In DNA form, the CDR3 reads TGTGCCAGTAGTCCAAGGACGGACATGAACACTGAAGCTTTCTTT.